This entry lists 18 T cell receptor beta chains sequenced from one sample in a study of T-cell memory formation after mild COVID-19. TCRdb passed the 5' RACE reads through MiXCR, listing each CDR3 protein once. Counted here are approximately 150,000 distinct CDR3 sequences, over 6% occurring once; the ten biggest clones make up more than 2%. The specimen sequenced was PBMCs or a T cell subset sorted from them (not recorded which). The receptors derive from an adult woman who had mild COVID-19 (a few samples of this study predate the infection). Cell type and time point are not known.

There are many counts of this clonotype. The V call is TRBV7-2, the J call TRBJ1-2, with 7 bases lining up with TRBD1. This CDR3 is 16 amino acids long. V was clipped by 5 bases and J by 4 bases; unmatched bases: 13. Germline-derived CDR1 and CDR2 are SGHTA and FQGNSA. CDR3 region: CASSPSLQGTLYGYTF. Written as DNA, the CDR3 is TGTGCCAGCAGCCCCAGTTTACAGGGGACCCTCTATGGCTACACCTTC.

This clonotype was seen repeatedly, ten times or more. This chain joins TRBV12-5 and TRBJ2-7, with D possibly TRBD2 on 5 matching bases. The CDR3 has 15 amino acids. Trimming pared 0 bases from V and 2 bases from J, leaving 11 bases between. CDR1 is LGHNT, CDR2 FRNRAP, per germline. In DNA form, the CDR3 reads TGTGCTAGTGGTTTGGTACTAGGGTGGACCTACGAGCAGTACTTC. Translated: CASGLVLGWTYEQYF.

This clonotype has ten or more counts. V is TRBV20-1 and J is TRBJ2-3, with TRBD2 matching over 9 bases. With 5 bases clipped from V and 6 bases from J, the junction kept 9 bases outside the gene matches. Germline V gene data show CDR1 as DFQATT and CDR2 as SNEGSKA (reference sequence). This CDR3 spans 14 amino acids. The CDR3 loop is CSALRLAAQDTQYF. The CDR3 DNA sequence: TGCAGTGCTCTCAGACTAGCGGCCCAGGATACGCAGTATTTT.

This clonotype has more than one count but fewer than ten. At one end, the junction sequence differs from germline, possibly due to a read error. V and J are TRBV18 and TRBJ1-1; D not certain. CDR1 is KGHSH and CDR2 is LQKENI in the germline V gene. The CDR3 runs 15 residues. The CDR3 loop is CAISPTRRENTEAFF. The CDR3, as DNA: TGTGCCATCTCACCCACGAGGAGAGAAAACACTGAAGCTTTCTTT.

In this sample, this clonotype turned up many times. V and J are TRBV29-1 and TRBJ1-1, with 8 bases lining up with TRBD1. Unmatched junction bases numbered 4, after V lost 1 base and J lost 6 bases. The germline V gene has CDR1 SQVTM and CDR2 ANQGSEA. The CDR3 is made up of 13 amino acids. CDR3 DNA sequence: TGCAGCGTTGAAGGGACAGGGAGCGCTGAAGCTTTCTTT. The encoded protein is CSVEGTGSAEAFF.

As for this clonotype: Possible read error: a much larger clone is one base away. The V and J genes are TRBV12-3 or TRBV12-4 and TRBJ2-5, with D maybe TRBD2 (6 bases). V lost 3 bases and J lost 1, with 15 bases in between. The CDR3 loop spans 16 amino acids. The CDR3 sequence: CASSLGGRVSQETQYF. CDR3 sequence (DNA): TGTGCCAGCAGTTTGGGGGGAAGGGTGTCCCAAGAGACCCAGTACTTC.

The table lists this clonotype with a few counts. The chain couples TRBV6-5 to TRBJ2-1; D is uncertain. The CDR3 extends over 16 amino acids. V dropped 6 bases and J dropped 0 bases, with 15 bases sitting between them. Germline V gives CDR1 MNHEY, CDR2 SVGAGI. Here the CDR3 DNA reads TGTGCCAGCAGGAGACTGACCGCGCTCTCCTACAATGAGCAGTTCTTC. Protein: CASRRLTALSYNEQFF.

The chain employs TRBV7-2 and TRBJ2-3; D is unresolved. The germline CDR1 and CDR2 sequences are SGHTA and FQGNSA. The ends were cut back, 7 bases at V and 2 bases at J, with 10 bases in the middle. The CDR3 length is 13 residues. The CDR3 DNA reads TGTGCCAGCAACCGACTCTACACAGATACGCAGTATTTT. As protein: CASNRLYTDTQYF.

This clonotype was seen repeatedly, ten times or more. This chain uses TRBV20-1 with TRBJ1-2; D perhaps matches TRBD1 (5 bases). Germline V gene data show CDR1 as DFQATT and CDR2 as SNEGSKA (reference sequence). V was trimmed by 0 bases and J by 7 bases, leaving 15 bases between them. This CDR3 region has 14 residues. DNA for the CDR3: TGCAGTGCTAGAGATGACAGCGGGCCGGCTGGCTACACCTTC. As protein: CSARDDSGPAGYTF.

This clonotype appeared a few times. This rearrangement joins TRBV12-3 or TRBV12-4 to TRBJ2-5; D may be TRBD1 or TRBD2 (5 bases each). This CDR3 region has 14 residues. V was pared by 5 bases and J by 5 bases, with 15 bases between. As DNA, the CDR3 is TGTGCCAGCAGTCCGGGGCCCTGGGGGGAGACCCAGTACTTC. It codes for CASSPGPWGETQYF.

This clonotype was counted many times. This rearrangement joins TRBV12-3 or TRBV12-4 to TRBJ2-5; the match to TRBD1 covers 7 bases. The CDR3 contains 14 residues. V trimming: 6 bases; J trimming: 5 bases; junction bases outside the gene matches: 9. The CDR3 DNA is TGTGCCAGCAGCCCAACAGGGGTGGTGGAGACCCAGTACTTC. The encoded protein is CASSPTGVVETQYF.

This clonotype was detected ten times or more. This rearrangement joins TRBV7-2 to TRBJ2-5, with TRBD2 identical over 9 bases. With V trimmed by 5 bases and J by 1 base, 5 bases remained unmatched. Germline V gene data show CDR1 as SGHTA and CDR2 as FQGNSA. The CDR3 has 15 amino acids. CDR3 amino acids: CASSLGLATQETQYF. CDR3 bases: TGTGCCAGCAGCCTTGGACTAGCGACCCAAGAGACCCAGTACTTC.

This clonotype came up a few times. The chain joins TRBV27 to TRBJ2-4, with TRBD1 matching 10 bases. This CDR3 is 17 amino acids long. Germline V gene sequence: CDR1 MNHEY, CDR2 SMNVEV (reference sequence). V lost 2 bases, J lost 4 bases, and 8 bases stayed unmatched. This chain's CDR3 is CASSLGGRQGAKNIQYF. The DNA for the CDR3 is TGTGCCAGCAGTTTAGGGGGCAGACAGGGGGCAAAAAACATTCAGTACTTC.

This clonotype was seen only a few times. The chain recombines TRBV2 with TRBJ2-5; D ambiguous. The CDR3 runs to 13 residues. Trimming removed 7 bases from V and 2 bases from J, with 11 bases in between. Germline V gives CDR1 SNHLY, CDR2 FYNNEI. CDR3 nucleotide sequence: TGTGCCAGCAAAAGCTGGAATCAAGAGACCCAGTACTTC. Amino acids: CASKSWNQETQYF.

This clonotype was seen repeatedly, ten times or more. The chain combines TRBV27 with TRBJ1-2, with a weak D call TRBD1 (5 bases). Trimming removed 4 bases from V and 8 bases from J, with 17 bases in between. Germline assignment: CDR1 MNHEY and CDR2 SMNVEV (reference sequence). This CDR3 is 14 amino acids long. CDR3 in amino acids: CASSSPGPGGGYTF. The CDR3 coding sequence is TGTGCCAGCAGTTCCCCGGGACCGGGAGGGGGCTACACCTTC.

This clonotype was counted at least ten times. The rearrangement uses TRBV12-3 or TRBV12-4 and TRBJ1-5; maybe TRBD1 (5 bases). This CDR3 spans 13 amino acids. Trimming shortened V by 3 bases and J by 6 bases, and 9 bases separated the two germline ends. CDR3 region: CASSLRGSQPQHF. In DNA form, the CDR3 reads TGTGCCAGCAGTTTGAGGGGTTCTCAGCCCCAGCATTTT.

This clonotype has just a few counts. The chain uses TRBV7-9 and TRBJ1-3; 10 bases map to TRBD1. The CDR3 has 18 residues. Per the germline V gene, CDR1 is SEHNR and CDR2 is FQNEAQ (reference sequence). V lost 5 bases and J lost 0; bases outside the gene matches: 10. In nucleotides, the CDR3 is TGTGCCAGCAGCGGACGGGACAGGGGAGGAACCTCTGGAAACACCATATATTTT. Translated, it gives CASSGRDRGGTSGNTIYF.

The chain uses TRBV5-1 and TRBJ1-2, with D hard to call. Germline V lookup: CDR1 SGHRS, CDR2 YFSETQ. The CDR3 loop spans 18 amino acids. V lost 0 bases and J lost 5, with 23 bases in between. For the CDR3, the DNA is TGCGCCAGCAGCTTGGTTGCCACATCCCAACTCGCCTTTTATGGCTACACCTTC. Protein: CASSLVATSQLAFYGYTF.